This T cell receptor beta chain came from a study of CD8+ T cells in alopecia areata. Overall study context: Treatment comprised oral tofacitinib, 5 to 10 mg twice daily, in treated patients.

Extraction of RNA preceded its reverse transcription into cDNA, which served as the sequencing template. This table comes from immunoSEQ multiplex PCR, and its TCRdb copy is limited to in-frame clones, with some not included. The table lists about 200,000 clones, 55% to 70% of them singletons. The CDR3 covers 13 residues. The V gene's germline CDR1 is MDHEN and CDR2 SYDVKM. J was trimmed by 6 bases and V by 8 bases; bases with no gene match: 8. Treatment noted: oral pan-JAK inhibitor, 5-10 mg twice daily. Sequencing used CD4+ T cells sorted from blood, obtained at week 4, from a patient treated with tofacitinib. The chain uses TRBV28 and TRBJ2-7; 9 bases are shared with TRBD1. This TCR was sampled from a human donor with alopecia areata. CDR3 sequence: CASETGGVFEQYF. In nucleotides, the CDR3 is TGTGCCAGCGAGACAGGGGGGGTCTTCGAGCAGTACTTC.